This T cell receptor beta chain was captured by sequencing in a study of T-cell reconstitution after alpha-beta-depleted transplantation in children. Study results and limitations: The origin of alpha-beta T cells about two months after transplant was reportedly several hundred expanded graft clones.

Unique molecular identifiers were incorporated during preparation of the TCRbeta library. TCRdb redid the calling of the PCR reads with MiXCR, one entry per CDR3 protein. The table has some 130,000 distinct CDR3 sequences, roughly 9% seen once. The CDR3 covers 16 residues. Germline CDR1 is SQVTM and CDR2 is ANQGSEA. Trimming took 2 bases from V and 7 from J, leaving 21 bases between them. About this clonotype itself: The antigen remains unidentified.

The chain couples TRBV29-1 to TRBJ2-1; weak D call: TRBD1 (5 bases). The sequence was collected from a girl under three years old who had a stem cell transplant for combined immunodeficiency, so the T cells may come from the graft donor. The sample was PBMCs, mostly from graft donor cells, taken 180 days after TCRalphabeta/CD19-depleted stem cell transplant. For the CDR3, the DNA is TGCAGCGTTGAACAGACGGCAGGGATAAGTATTAATGAGCAGTTCTTC. It yields the protein CSVEQTAGISINEQFF.